This entry describes one T cell receptor (beta chain). The data stem from a study of OX40 agonist ivuxolimab in advanced cancers. The protocol was immunoSEQ multiplex PCR, while the TCRdb copy is restricted to in-frame clones and leaves out a portion. In the table there are tens of thousands of clones, 75% to 90% of which are singletons. V shed 1 base and J 8 bases; nucleotides not matched to a gene: 8. Germline CDR1 and CDR2: SGHDN and FVKESK. There are 16 residues in the CDR3. The sample was CD4+ or CD8+ T cells sorted from blood, taken in a trial of the OX40 agonist ivuxolimab. The source is an adult with an advanced solid tumor such as melanoma, head and neck, liver or kidney cancer. The chain uses TRBV14 and TRBJ2-1, with TRBD2 matching over 10 bases. CDR3 coding DNA: TGTGCCAGCAGCCAAGGTCCAGCGGGAGGGAACGATGAGCAGTTCTTC. It codes for CASSQGPAGGNDEQFF.